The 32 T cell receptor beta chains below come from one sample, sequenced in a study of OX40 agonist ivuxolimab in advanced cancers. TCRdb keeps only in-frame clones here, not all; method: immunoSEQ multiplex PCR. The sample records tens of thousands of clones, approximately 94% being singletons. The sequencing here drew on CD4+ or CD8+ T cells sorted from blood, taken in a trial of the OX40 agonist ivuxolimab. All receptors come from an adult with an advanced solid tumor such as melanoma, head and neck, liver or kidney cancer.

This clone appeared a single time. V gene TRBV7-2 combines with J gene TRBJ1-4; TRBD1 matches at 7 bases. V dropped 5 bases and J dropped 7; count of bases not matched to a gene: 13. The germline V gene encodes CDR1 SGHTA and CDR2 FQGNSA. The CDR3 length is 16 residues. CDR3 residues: CASSQIETGRGEKLFF. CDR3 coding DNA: TGTGCCAGCAGCCAGATAGAGACAGGGAGGGGTGAAAAACTGTTTTTT.

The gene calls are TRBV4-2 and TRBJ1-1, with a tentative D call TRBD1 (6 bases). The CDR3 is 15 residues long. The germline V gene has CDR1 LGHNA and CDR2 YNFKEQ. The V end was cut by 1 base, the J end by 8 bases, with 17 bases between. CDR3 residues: CASSQVIGQTPEAFF. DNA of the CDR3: TGTGCCAGCAGCCAAGTTATTGGACAGACTCCAGAAGCTTTCTTT.

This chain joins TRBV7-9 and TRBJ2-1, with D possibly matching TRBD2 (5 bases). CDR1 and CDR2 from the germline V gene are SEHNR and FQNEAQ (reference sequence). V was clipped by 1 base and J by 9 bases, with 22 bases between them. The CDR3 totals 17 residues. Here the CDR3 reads CASSLGPPTSPSSEQFF. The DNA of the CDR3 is TGTGCCAGCAGCTTAGGACCCCCAACCTCCCCTAGCAGTGAGCAGTTCTTC. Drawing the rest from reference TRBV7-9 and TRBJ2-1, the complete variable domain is DTGVSQNPRHKITKRGQNVTFRCDPISEHNRLYWYRQTLGQGPEFLTYFQNEAQLEKSRLLSDRFSAERPKGSFSTLEIQRTEQGDSAMYLCASSLGPPTSPSSEQFFGPGTRLTVL.

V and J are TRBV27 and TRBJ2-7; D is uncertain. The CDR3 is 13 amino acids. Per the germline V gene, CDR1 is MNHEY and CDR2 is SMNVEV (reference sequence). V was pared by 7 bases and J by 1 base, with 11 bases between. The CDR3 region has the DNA TGTGCCAGCACGTCCCGTGGGTCCTACGAGCAGTACTTC. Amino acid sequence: CASTSRGSYEQYF.

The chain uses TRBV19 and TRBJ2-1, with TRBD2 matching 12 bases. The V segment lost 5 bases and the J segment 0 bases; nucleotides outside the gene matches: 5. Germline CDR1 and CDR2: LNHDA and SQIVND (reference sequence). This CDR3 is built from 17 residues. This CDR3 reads CASSSTSGRSSYNEQFF. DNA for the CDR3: TGTGCCAGTAGTTCGACTAGCGGGAGATCCTCCTACAATGAGCAGTTCTTC.

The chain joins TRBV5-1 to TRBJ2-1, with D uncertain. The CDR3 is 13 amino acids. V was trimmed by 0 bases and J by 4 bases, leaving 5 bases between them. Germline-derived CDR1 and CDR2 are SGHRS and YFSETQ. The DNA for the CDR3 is TGCGCCAGCAGCTTGGATGGATACAATGAGCAGTTCTTC. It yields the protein CASSLDGYNEQFF.

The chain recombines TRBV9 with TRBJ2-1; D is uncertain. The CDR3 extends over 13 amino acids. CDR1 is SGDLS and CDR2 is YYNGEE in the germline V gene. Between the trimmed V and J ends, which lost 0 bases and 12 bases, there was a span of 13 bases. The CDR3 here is CASSVGSGVLQFF. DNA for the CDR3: TGTGCCAGCAGCGTAGGGTCAGGCGTTTTGCAGTTCTTC.

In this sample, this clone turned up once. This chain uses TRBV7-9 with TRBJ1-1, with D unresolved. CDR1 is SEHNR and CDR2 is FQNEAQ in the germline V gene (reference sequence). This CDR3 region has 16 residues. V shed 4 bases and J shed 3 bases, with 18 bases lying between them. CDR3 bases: TGTGCCAGCAGCTCAGGTCCCACGGGGTTACACACTGAAGCTTTCTTT. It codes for CASSSGPTGLHTEAFF.

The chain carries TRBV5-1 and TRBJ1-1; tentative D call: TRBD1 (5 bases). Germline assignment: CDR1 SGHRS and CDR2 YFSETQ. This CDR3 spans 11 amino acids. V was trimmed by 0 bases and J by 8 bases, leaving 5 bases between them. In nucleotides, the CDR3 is TGCGCCAGCAGCTTGGGACAGGAAGCTTTCTTT. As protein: CASSLGQEAFF. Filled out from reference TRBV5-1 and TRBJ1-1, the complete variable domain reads KAGVTQTPRYLIKTRGQQVTLSCSPISGHRSVSWYQQTPGQGLQFLFEYFSETQRNKGNFPGRFSGRQFSNSRSEMNVSTLELGDSALYLCASSLGQEAFFGQGTRLTVV.

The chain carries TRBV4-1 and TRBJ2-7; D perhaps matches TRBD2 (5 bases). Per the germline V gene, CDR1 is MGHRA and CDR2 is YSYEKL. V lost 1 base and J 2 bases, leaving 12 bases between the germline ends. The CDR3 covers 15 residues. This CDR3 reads CASSQGTEGPYEQYF. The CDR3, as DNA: TGCGCCAGCAGCCAAGGAACTGAGGGTCCCTACGAGCAGTACTTC.

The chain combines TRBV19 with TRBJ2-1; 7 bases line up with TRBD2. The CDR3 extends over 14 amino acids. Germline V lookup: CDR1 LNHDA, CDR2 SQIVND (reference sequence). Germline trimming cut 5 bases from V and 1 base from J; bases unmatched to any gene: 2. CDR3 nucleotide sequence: TGTGCCAGTAGTGGGGGGGGATCCTACAATGAGCAGTTCTTC. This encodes CASSGGGSYNEQFF.

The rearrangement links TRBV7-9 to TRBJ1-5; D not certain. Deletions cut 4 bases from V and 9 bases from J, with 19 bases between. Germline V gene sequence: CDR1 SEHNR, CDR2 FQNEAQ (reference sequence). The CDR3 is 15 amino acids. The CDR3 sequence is CASSSSRTEGWPQHF. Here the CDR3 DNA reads TGTGCCAGCAGCTCTTCCCGGACTGAGGGTTGGCCCCAGCATTTT.

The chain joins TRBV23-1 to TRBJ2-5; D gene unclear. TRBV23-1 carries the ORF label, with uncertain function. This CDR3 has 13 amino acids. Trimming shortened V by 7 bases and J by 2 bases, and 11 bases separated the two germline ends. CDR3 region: CASNKRFQETQYF. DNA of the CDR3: TGCGCCAGCAATAAGAGATTTCAAGAGACCCAGTACTTC.

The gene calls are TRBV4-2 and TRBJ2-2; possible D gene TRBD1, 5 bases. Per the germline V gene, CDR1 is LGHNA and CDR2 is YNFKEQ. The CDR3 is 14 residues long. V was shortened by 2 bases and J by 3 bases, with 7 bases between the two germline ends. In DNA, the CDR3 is TGTGCCAGCAGCCAAAACAGGTACACCGGGGAGCTGTTTTTT. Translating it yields CASSQNRYTGELFF.

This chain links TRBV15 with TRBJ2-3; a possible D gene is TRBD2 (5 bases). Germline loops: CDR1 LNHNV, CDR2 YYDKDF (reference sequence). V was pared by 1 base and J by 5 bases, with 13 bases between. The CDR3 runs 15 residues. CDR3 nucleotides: TGTGCCACCAGCAGAGTGGTGGGAGAGGGAGATACGCAGTATTTT. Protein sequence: CATSRVVGEGDTQYF.

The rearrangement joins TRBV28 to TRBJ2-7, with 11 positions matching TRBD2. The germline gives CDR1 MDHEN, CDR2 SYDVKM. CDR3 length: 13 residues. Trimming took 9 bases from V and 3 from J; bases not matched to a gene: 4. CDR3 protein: CASETSGIYEQYF. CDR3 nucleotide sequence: TGTGCCAGTGAGACTAGCGGGATCTACGAGCAGTACTTC.

CDR3 sequence (DNA): TGTGCCAGCAGTTTTGGTGGGGTAGCGGGGTACAATGAGCAGTTCTTC. Translation gives CASSFGGVAGYNEQFF. J is TRBJ2-1 and V is TRBV28; 8 bases match TRBD2. The V gene's germline CDR1 is MDHEN and CDR2 SYDVKM. The CDR3 loop spans 16 amino acids. Trimming removed 3 bases from V and 4 bases from J; junction bases left unmatched: 8.

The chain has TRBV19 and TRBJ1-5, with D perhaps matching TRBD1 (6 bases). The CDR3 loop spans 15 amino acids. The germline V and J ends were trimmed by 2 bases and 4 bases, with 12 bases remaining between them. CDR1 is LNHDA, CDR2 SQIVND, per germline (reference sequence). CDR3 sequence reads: CASSIPGHLNQPQHF. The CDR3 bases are TGTGCCAGTAGTATACCGGGACACCTAAATCAGCCCCAGCATTTT. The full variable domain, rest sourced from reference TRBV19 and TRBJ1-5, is DGGITQSPKYLFRKEGQNVTLSCEQNLNHDAMYWYRQDPGQGLRLIYYSQIVNDFQKGDIAEGYSVSREKKESFPLTVTSAQKNPTAFYLCASSIPGHLNQPQHFGDGTRLSIL.

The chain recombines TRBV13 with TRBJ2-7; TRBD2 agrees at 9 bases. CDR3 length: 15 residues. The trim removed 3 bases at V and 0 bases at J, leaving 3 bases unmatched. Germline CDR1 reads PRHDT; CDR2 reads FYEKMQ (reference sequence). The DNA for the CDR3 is TGTGCCAGCAGCTTGAGGACTAGCGACTCCTACGAGCAGTACTTC. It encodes CASSLRTSDSYEQYF. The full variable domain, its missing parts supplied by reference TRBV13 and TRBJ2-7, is AAGVIQSPRHLIKEKRETATLKCYPIPRHDTVYWYQQGPGQDPQFLISFYEKMQSDKGSIPDRFSAQQFSDYHSELNMSSLELGDSALYFCASSLRTSDSYEQYFGPGTRLTVT.

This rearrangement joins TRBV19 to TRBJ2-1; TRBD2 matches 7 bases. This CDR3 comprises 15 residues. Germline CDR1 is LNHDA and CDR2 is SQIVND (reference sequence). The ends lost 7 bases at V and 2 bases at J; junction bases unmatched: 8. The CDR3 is CASKTGTTAYNEQFF. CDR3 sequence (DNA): TGTGCCAGTAAGACCGGGACTACTGCCTACAATGAGCAGTTCTTC.

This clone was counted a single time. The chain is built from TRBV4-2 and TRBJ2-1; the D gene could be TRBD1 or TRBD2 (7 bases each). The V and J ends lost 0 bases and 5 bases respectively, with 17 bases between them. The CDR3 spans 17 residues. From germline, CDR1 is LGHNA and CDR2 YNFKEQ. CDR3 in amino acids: CASSQEPQGGANNEQFF. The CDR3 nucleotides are TGTGCCAGCAGCCAAGAGCCCCAGGGGGGGGCTAACAATGAGCAGTTCTTC.

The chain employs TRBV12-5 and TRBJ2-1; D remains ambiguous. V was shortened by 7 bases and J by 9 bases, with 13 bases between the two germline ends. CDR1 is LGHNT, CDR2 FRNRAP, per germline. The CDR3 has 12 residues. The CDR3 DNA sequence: TGTGCTAGTGCCTATACCGGTGCTGAGCAGTTCTTC. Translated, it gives CASAYTGAEQFF.

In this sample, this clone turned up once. CDR3 loop: CASSQVWGDEQYF. The CDR3 bases are TGCGCCAGCAGCCAAGTATGGGGGGACGAGCAGTACTTC. The rearrangement joins TRBV4-1 to TRBJ2-7; the D gene is possibly TRBD2 (6 bases). The V gene lost 1 base and the J gene lost 5 bases, with 9 bases spanning the gap. The CDR3 loop spans 13 amino acids. Germline CDR1 reads MGHRA; CDR2 reads YSYEKL.

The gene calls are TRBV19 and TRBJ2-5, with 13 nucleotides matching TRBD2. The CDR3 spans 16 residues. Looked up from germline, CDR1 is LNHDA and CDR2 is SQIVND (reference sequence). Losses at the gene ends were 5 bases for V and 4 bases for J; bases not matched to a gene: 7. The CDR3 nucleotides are TGTGCCAGTAGTTCGGGACTAGCGGGGTCAGGAGAGACCCAGTACTTC. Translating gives CASSSGLAGSGETQYF.

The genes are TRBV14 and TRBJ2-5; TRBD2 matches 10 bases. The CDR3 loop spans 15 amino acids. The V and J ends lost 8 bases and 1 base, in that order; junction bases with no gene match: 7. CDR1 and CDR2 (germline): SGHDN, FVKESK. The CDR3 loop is CASLAGGRAQETQYF. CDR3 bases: TGTGCCAGCTTAGCGGGGGGCCGGGCCCAAGAGACCCAGTACTTC.

In DNA form, the CDR3 reads TGTGCCGGACTGGACCATCGAGAGGGGAACACTGAAGCTTTCTTT. Translated: CAGLDHREGNTEAFF. This sequence joins TRBV7-9 and TRBJ1-1; D not certain. Germline V gene sequence: CDR1 SEHNR, CDR2 FQNEAQ (reference sequence). The CDR3 has 15 amino acids. Trimming stripped 11 bases from V and 1 base from J, with 20 bases between.

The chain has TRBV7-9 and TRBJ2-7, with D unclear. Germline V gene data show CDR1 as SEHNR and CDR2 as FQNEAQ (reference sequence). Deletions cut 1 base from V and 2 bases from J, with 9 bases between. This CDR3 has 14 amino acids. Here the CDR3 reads CASSLEGDTYEQYF. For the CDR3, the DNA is TGTGCCAGCAGCTTAGAAGGTGACACCTACGAGCAGTACTTC.

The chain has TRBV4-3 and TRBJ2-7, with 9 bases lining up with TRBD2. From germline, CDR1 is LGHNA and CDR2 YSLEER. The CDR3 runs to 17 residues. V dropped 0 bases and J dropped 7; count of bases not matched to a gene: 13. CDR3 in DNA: TGCGCCAGCAGCCAAGACGGGCCTAGCGGGAATTTGAGAGAGCAGTACTTC. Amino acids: CASSQDGPSGNLREQYF.

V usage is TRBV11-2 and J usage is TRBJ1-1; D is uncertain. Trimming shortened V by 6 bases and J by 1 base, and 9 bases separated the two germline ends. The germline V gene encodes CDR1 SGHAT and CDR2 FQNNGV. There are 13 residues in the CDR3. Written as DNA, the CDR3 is TGTGCCAGCAGTTCAGAAGGGAACACTGAAGCTTTCTTT. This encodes CASSSEGNTEAFF.

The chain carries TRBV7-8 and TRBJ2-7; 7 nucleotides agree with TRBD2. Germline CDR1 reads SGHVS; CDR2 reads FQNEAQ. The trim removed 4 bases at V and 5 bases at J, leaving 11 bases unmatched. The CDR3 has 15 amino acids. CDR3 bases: TGTGCCAGCAGCTCCCATGCAGGGAGGGGCGACGAGCAGTACTTC. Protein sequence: CASSSHAGRGDEQYF.

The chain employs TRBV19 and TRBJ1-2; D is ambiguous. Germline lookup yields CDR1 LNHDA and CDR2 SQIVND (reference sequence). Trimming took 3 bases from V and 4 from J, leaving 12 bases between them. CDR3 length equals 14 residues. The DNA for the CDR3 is TGTGCCAGTAGTATCGGGCAGGACTTCTATGGCTACACCTTC. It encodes CASSIGQDFYGYTF. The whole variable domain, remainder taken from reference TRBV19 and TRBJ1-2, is DGGITQSPKYLFRKEGQNVTLSCEQNLNHDAMYWYRQDPGQGLRLIYYSQIVNDFQKGDIAEGYSVSREKKESFPLTVTSAQKNPTAFYLCASSIGQDFYGYTFGSGTRLTVV.

The DNA of the CDR3 is TGTGCCAGCTATTCTGGACTAGCGGGAGGGTACTACAATGAGCAGTTCTTC. It yields the protein CASYSGLAGGYYNEQFF. The rearrangement uses TRBV7-9 and TRBJ2-1; TRBD2 matches 15 bases. This CDR3 contains 17 residues. Trimming at V came to 8 bases and at J to 3 bases, leaving 8 bases not matched to a gene. Germline CDR1 is SEHNR and CDR2 is FQNEAQ (reference sequence).